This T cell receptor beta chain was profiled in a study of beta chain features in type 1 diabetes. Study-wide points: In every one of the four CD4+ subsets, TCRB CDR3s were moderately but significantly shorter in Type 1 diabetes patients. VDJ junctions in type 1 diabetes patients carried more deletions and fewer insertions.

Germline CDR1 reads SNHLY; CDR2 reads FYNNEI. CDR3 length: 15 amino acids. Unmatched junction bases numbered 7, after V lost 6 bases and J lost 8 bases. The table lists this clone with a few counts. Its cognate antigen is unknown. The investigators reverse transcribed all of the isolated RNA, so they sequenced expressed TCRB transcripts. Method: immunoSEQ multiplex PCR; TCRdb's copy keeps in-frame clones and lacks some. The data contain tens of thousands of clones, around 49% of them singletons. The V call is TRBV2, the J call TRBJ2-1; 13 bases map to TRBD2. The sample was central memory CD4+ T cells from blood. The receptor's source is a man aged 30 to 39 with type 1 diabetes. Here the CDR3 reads CASRALAGGPDEQFF. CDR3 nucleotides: TGTGCCAGCAGGGCACTAGCGGGAGGGCCGGATGAGCAGTTCTTC.